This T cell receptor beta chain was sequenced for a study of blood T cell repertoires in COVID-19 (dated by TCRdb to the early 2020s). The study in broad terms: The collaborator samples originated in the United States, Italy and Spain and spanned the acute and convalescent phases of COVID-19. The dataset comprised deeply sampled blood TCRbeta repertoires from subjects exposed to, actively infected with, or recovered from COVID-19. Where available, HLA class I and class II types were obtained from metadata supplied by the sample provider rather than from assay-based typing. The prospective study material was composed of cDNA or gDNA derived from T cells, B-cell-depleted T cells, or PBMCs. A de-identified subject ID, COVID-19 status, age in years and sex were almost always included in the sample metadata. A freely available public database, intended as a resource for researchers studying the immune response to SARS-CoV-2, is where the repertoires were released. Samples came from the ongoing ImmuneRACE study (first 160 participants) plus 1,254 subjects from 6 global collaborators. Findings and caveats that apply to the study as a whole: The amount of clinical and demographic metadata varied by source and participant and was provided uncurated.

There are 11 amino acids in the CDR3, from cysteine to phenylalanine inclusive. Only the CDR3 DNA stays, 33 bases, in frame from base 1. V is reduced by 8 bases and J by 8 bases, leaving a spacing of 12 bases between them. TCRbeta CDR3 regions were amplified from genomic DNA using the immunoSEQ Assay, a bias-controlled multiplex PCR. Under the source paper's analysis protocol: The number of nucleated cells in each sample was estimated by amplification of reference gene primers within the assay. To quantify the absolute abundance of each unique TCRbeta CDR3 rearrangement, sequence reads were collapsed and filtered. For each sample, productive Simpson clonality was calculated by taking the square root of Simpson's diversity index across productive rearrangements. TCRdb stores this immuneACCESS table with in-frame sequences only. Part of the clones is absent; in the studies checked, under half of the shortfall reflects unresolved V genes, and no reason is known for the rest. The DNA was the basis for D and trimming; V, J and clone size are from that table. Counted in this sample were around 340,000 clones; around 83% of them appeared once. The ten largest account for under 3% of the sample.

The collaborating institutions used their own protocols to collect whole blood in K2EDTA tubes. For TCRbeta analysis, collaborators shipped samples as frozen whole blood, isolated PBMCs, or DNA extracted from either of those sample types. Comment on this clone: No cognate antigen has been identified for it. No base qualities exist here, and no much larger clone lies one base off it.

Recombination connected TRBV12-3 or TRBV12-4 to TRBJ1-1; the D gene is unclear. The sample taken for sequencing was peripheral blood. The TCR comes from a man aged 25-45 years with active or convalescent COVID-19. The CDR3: CASGPTGEAFF. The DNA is TGTGCCAGCGGCCCAACGGGGGAAGCTTTCTTT.